One and the same sample provided the 10 T cell receptor beta chains below, sequenced in a study of T cells after yellow fever vaccination. TCRdb reprocessed the 5' RACE reads via MiXCR and lists one record per CDR3 protein. The data show around 73,000 distinct CDR3 sequences, 7.7% seen once. The sequencing here drew on CD8+ T cells sorted from PBMCs, taken on the day of the yellow fever booster vaccination. The receptors derive from a man aged 30 to 45 who received the YFV17D yellow fever vaccine.

The genes are TRBV6-1 and TRBJ2-7; D is unclear. Germline CDR1 MNHNS, CDR2 SASEGT. V was cut by 8 bases and J by 0 bases, with 17 bases left in between. This CDR3 spans 15 amino acids. This CDR3 is CASARPSTFSYEQYF. CDR3 nucleotides: TGTGCCAGCGCGAGGCCTTCCACTTTCTCCTACGAGCAGTACTTC.

This clonotype was counted between two and nine times. The chain couples TRBV12-3 or TRBV12-4 to TRBJ2-7; D gene unclear. V lost 5 bases and J lost 5, with 13 bases in between. This CDR3 comprises 13 residues. CDR3 sequence: CASSLSTIHEQYF. As DNA, the CDR3 is TGTGCCAGCAGTCTGAGTACAATCCACGAGCAGTACTTC.

The rearrangement uses TRBV6-2 or TRBV6-3 and TRBJ2-7; TRBD2 matches 13 bases. V was pared by 6 bases and J by 0 bases, with 2 bases of the junction left unmatched. Germline V CDR1 and CDR2: MNHEY, SVGEGT. This CDR3 has 15 amino acids. DNA of the CDR3: TGTGCCAGCAGGCGACTAGCGGGAGGCTCCTACGAGCAGTACTTC. It specifies CASRRLAGGSYEQYF.

This clonotype was observed a handful of times. The chain employs TRBV30 and TRBJ2-1; 12 positions match TRBD2. The J segment lost 9 bases and the V segment lost 3 bases, leaving 6 bases of the junction unmatched. There are 14 residues in the CDR3. The germline V gene encodes CDR1 GTSNPN and CDR2 SVGIG (reference sequence). The CDR3 sequence is CAWRLAGGRVEQFF. In DNA, the CDR3 is TGTGCCTGGAGACTAGCGGGGGGCCGCGTTGAGCAGTTCTTC.

This clonotype has only a few counts. The chain joins TRBV7-9 to TRBJ2-2; D is possibly TRBD2 (6 bases). This CDR3 has 16 amino acids. Germline values: CDR1 SEHNR, CDR2 FQNEAQ (reference sequence). Trimming pared 0 bases from V and 3 bases from J, leaving 11 bases between. Here the CDR3 reads CASSLAGGVYTGELFF. For the CDR3, the DNA is TGTGCCAGCAGCTTAGCCGGGGGAGTTTACACCGGGGAGCTGTTTTTT.

This clonotype was seen only a few times. The chain recombines TRBV27 with TRBJ2-1, with no clear D. CDR1 is MNHEY, CDR2 SMNVEV, per germline (reference sequence). V shed 6 bases and J shed 4 bases, with 16 bases lying between them. This CDR3 has 15 amino acids. CDR3 loop: CASRSFLGRYNEQFF. CDR3 in DNA: TGTGCCAGCAGGTCGTTTTTGGGCAGATACAATGAGCAGTTCTTC.

This clonotype has just a few counts. This rearrangement joins TRBV7-2 to TRBJ2-1; tentatively, D is TRBD2 (6 bases). Germline V gene sequence: CDR1 SGHTA, CDR2 FQGNSA. The ends were cut back, 4 bases at V and 12 bases at J, with 13 bases in the middle. This CDR3 comprises 12 residues. In nucleotides, the CDR3 is TGTGCCAGCAGCTCCCTGGCGGGATCGCAGTTCTTC. Translation: CASSSLAGSQFF.

The rearrangement uses TRBV10-3 and TRBJ2-1; D is uncertain. V was cut by 3 bases and J by 2 bases, with 8 bases left in between. Germline V gives CDR1 ENHRY, CDR2 SYGVKD. This CDR3 is built from 14 residues. The CDR3: CAISDVAAYNEQFF. The CDR3 nucleotides are TGTGCCATCAGTGACGTGGCCGCCTACAATGAGCAGTTCTTC.

This chain uses TRBV6-2 or TRBV6-3 with TRBJ2-2; D is ambiguous. Germline V gene data show CDR1 as MNHEY and CDR2 as SVGEGT. CDR3 length equals 14 residues. V lost 6 bases and J 6 bases, leaving 14 bases between the germline ends. CDR3 nucleotides: TGTGCCAGCAGCCCCCCACTTAACGCCGGGGAGCTGTTTTTT. Its protein product is CASSPPLNAGELFF.

This clonotype has more than one count but fewer than ten. The rearrangement joins TRBV20-1 to TRBJ2-5; D not certain. CDR1 DFQATT and CDR2 SNEGSKA come from the germline V gene (reference sequence). The ends were cut back, 5 bases at V and 3 bases at J, with 19 bases in the middle. The CDR3 has 15 amino acids. CDR3 sequence: CSAENGASTKETQYF. DNA of the CDR3: TGCAGTGCTGAGAACGGAGCCTCTACAAAAGAGACCCAGTACTTC.